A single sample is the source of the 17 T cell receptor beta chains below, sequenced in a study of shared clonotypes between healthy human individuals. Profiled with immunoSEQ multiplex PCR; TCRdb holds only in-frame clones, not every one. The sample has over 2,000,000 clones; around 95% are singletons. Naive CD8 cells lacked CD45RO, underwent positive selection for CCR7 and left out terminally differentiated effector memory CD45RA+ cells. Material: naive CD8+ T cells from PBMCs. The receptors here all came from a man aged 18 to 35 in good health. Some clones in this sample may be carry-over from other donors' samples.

CDR3 sequence reads: CASRAGAYNQPQHF. CDR3 sequence (DNA): TGTGCCAGTAGGGCAGGAGCCTATAATCAGCCCCAGCATTTT. V gene TRBV19 combines with J gene TRBJ1-5; no clear D gene. Trimming pared 6 bases from V and 4 bases from J, leaving 13 bases between. Germline V CDR1 and CDR2: LNHDA, SQIVND (reference sequence). The CDR3 is made up of 14 amino acids.

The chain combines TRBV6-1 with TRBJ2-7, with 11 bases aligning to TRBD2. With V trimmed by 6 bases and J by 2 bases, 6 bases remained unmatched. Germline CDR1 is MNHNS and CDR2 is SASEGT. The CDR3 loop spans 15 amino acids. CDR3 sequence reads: CASSPTSGRAYEQYF. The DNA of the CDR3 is TGTGCCAGCAGCCCCACTAGCGGGAGAGCCTACGAGCAGTACTTC.

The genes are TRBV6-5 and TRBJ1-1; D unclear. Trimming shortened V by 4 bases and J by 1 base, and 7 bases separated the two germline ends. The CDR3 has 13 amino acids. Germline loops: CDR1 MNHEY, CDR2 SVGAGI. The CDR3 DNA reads TGTGCCAGCAGTTCACCGGGGAACACTGAAGCTTTCTTT. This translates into CASSSPGNTEAFF.

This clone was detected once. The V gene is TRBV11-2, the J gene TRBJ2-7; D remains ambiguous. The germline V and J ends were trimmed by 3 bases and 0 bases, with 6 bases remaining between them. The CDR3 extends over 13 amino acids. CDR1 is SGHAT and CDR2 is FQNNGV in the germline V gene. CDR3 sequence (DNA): TGTGCCAGCAGCTTCCGGTCCTCCTACGAGCAGTACTTC. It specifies CASSFRSSYEQYF. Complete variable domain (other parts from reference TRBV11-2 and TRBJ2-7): EAGVAQSPRYKIIEKRQSVAFWCNPISGHATLYWYQQILGQGPKLLIQFQNNGVVDDSQLPKDRFSAERLKGVDSTLKIQPAKLEDSAVYLCASSFRSSYEQYFGPGTRLTVT.

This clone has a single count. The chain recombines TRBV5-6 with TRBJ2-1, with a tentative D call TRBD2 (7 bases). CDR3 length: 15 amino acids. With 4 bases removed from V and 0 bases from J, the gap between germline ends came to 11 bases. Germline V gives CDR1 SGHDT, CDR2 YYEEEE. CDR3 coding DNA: TGTGCCAGCAGCCGGGGGGCTCGCTCCTACAATGAGCAGTTCTTC. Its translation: CASSRGARSYNEQFF.

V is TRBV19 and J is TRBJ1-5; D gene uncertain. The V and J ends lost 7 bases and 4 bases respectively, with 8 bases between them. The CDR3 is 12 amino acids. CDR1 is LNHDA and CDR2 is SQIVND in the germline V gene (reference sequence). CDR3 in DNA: TGTGCCAGTAAGCCGGGTAATCAGCCCCAGCATTTT. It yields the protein CASKPGNQPQHF.

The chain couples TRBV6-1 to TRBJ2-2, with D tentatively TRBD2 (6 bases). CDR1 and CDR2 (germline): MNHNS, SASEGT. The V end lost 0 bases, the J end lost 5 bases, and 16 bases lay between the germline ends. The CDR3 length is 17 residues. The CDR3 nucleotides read TGTGCCAGCAGTGAAGCGTATATCCCAGGGAGGACCGGGGAGCTGTTTTTT. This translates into CASSEAYIPGRTGELFF.

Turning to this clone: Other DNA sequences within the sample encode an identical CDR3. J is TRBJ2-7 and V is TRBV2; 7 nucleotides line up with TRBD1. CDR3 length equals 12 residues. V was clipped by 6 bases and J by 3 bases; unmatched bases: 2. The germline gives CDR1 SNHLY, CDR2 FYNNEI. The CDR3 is CASRGDSYEQYF. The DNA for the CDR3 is TGTGCCAGCAGAGGGGACAGCTACGAGCAGTACTTC. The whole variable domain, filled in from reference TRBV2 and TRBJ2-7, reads EPEVTQTPSHQVTQMGQEVILRCVPISNHLYFYWYRQILGQKVEFLVSFYNNEISEKSEIFDDQFSVERPDGSNFTLKIRSTKLEDSAMYFCASRGDSYEQYFGPGTRLTVT.

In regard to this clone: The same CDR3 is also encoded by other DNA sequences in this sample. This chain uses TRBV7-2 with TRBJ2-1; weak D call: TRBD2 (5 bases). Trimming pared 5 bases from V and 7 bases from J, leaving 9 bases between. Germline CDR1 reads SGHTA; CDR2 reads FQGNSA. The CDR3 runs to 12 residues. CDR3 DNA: TGTGCCAGCAGCCCCCGGACTAATGAGCAGTTCTTC. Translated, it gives CASSPRTNEQFF.

Here the CDR3 reads CASSPGRASSNRYEQFF. DNA of the CDR3: TGTGCCAGTAGTCCCGGCAGGGCTAGCTCCAACCGTTATGAGCAGTTCTTC. This chain uses TRBV19 with TRBJ2-1; D is tentatively TRBD1 or TRBD2 (5 bases each). CDR3 length: 17 amino acids. The ends were cut back, 5 bases at V and 8 bases at J, with 25 bases in the middle. In germline, CDR1 is LNHDA, CDR2 SQIVND (reference sequence). Looking up the rest from reference TRBV19 and TRBJ2-1 gives the full variable domain: DGGITQSPKYLFRKEGQNVTLSCEQNLNHDAMYWYRQDPGQGLRLIYYSQIVNDFQKGDIAEGYSVSREKKESFPLTVTSAQKNPTAFYLCASSPGRASSNRYEQFFGPGTRLTVL.

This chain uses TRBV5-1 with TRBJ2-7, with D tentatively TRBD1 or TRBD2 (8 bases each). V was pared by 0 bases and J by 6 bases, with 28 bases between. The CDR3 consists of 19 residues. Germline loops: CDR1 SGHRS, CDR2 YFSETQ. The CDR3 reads CASSLEGQDTAGEEVEQYF. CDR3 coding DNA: TGCGCCAGCAGCTTGGAGGGACAGGATACAGCGGGAGAGGAGGTCGAGCAGTACTTC.

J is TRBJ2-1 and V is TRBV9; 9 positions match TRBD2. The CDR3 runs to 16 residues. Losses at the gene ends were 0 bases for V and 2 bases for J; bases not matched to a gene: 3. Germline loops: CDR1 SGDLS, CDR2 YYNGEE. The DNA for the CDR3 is TGTGCCAGCAGCGTAGCCGGACTAGCGACCTACAATGAGCAGTTCTTC. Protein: CASSVAGLATYNEQFF.

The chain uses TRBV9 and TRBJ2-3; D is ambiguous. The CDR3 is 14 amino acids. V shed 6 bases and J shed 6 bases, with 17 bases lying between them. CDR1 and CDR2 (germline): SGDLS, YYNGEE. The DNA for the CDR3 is TGTGCCAGCACCCCCGAGGCATTTCGGGATACGCAGTATTTT. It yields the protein CASTPEAFRDTQYF.

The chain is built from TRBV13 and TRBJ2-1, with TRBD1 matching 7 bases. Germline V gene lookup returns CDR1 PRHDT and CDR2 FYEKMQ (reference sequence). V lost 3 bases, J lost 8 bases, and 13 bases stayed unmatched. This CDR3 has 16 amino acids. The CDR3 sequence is CASSLTGSSLSDEQFF. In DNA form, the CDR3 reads TGTGCCAGCAGCTTGACAGGGTCAAGTTTGTCGGATGAGCAGTTCTTC.

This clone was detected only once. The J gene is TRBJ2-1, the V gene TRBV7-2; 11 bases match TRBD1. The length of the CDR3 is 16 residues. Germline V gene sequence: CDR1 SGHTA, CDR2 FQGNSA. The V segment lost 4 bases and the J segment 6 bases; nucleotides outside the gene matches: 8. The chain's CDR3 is CASSSSGTGGVNEQFF. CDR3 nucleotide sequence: TGTGCCAGCAGCTCAAGCGGGACAGGGGGAGTCAATGAGCAGTTCTTC. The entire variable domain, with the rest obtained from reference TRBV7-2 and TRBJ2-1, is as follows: GAGVSQSPSNKVTEKGKDVELRCDPISGHTALYWYRQSLGQGLEFLIYFQGNSAPDKSGLPSDRFSAERTGGSVSTLTIQRTQQEDSAVYLCASSSSGTGGVNEQFFGPGTRLTVL.

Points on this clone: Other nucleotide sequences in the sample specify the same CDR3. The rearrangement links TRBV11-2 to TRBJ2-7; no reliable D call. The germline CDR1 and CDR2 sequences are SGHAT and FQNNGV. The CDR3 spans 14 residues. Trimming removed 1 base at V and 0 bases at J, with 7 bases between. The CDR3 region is CASSLVAGSYEQYF. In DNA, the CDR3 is TGTGCCAGCAGCTTAGTTGCCGGCTCCTACGAGCAGTACTTC.

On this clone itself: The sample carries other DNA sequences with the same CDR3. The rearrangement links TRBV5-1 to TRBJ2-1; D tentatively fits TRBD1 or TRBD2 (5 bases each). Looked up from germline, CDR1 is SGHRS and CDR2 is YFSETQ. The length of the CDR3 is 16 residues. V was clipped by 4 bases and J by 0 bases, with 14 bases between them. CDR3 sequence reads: CASSPWGGSSYNEQFF. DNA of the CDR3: TGCGCCAGCAGCCCGTGGGGCGGGTCCTCCTACAATGAGCAGTTCTTC.